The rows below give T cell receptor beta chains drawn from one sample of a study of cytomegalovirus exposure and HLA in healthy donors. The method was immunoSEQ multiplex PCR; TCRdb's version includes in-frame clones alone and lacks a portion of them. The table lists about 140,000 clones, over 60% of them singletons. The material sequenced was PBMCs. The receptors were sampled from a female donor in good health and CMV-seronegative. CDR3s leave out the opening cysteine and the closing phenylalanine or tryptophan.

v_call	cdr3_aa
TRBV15	ATSRGLRQIDNSPLH
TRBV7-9	ASSPKETQY
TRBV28	ASSPPTFYEQY
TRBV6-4	ASSDTGWSYT
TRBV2	ASRNVGGGQVD
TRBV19	ATRDGQGLGQPQH
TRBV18	ASSESYQDSGNTIY
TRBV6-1	ASSWRGAEAF
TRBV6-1	ASSEAASNQPQH
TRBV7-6	ASSPEGTSRRHEQY
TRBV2	ASRRSWYQETQY
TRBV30	ARPRGERNQRRAF
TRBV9	ASSKLAGQGVTQY
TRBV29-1	SVATGMGNYGYT
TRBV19	ASSMVGGNVRY
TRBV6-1	ATGDRGKSYEQY
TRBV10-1	ASSENSGSQETQY
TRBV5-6	ASSRAGGYPRPTDTQY
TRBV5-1	ASSLWDTGSIEQY
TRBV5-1	ASSLAQNQPQH
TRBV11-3	ASSLSLSLGADGELF
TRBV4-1	ASSQALETGNSNQPQH
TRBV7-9	ASSLTRGVPYEQY
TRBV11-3	ASSLRSASGRLGQETQY
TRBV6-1	ASSEGYGGGRAFQDTQY
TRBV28	ASSIDLVTGLTLNTEAF
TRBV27	ASSLTGEAPYEQY
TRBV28	ASSRTGAGNTIY
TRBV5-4	ASSSLTSGSYEQY